The 22 T cell receptor beta chains below all came from one sample that was sequenced in a study of cytomegalovirus exposure and HLA in healthy donors. This PCR relied on a set of 60 Vbeta primers and 13 Jbeta primers. The table came from immunoSEQ multiplex PCR; TCRdb's copy has only in-frame clones and leaves some out. The repertoire holds 150,000 to 200,000 clones, with over 80% as singletons. Sequencing was carried out using PBMCs. These receptors were taken from a woman aged 18-29 years in good health and CMV-seronegative.

The chain uses TRBV6-5 and TRBJ2-1; possibly TRBD1 for D (7 bases). Germline loops: CDR1 MNHEY, CDR2 SVGAGI. V lost 4 bases and J lost 1, with 11 bases in between. The CDR3 runs to 15 residues. For the CDR3, the DNA is TGTGCCAGCAGTTCCGCAGGGGGGTCCTACAATGAGCAGTTCTTC. It is translated as CASSSAGGSYNEQFF.

This rearrangement joins TRBV27 to TRBJ2-6; D perhaps matches TRBD2 (5 bases). Germline CDR1 MNHEY, CDR2 SMNVEV (reference sequence). V lost 0 bases and J 1 base, leaving 7 bases between the germline ends. This CDR3 comprises 16 residues. CDR3 amino acids: CASSLSWESGANVLTF. DNA for the CDR3: TGTGCCAGCAGTTTATCGTGGGAGTCTGGGGCCAACGTCCTGACTTTC.

The gene calls are TRBV9 and TRBJ2-6; 7 bases align to TRBD1. J lost 0 bases, V lost 2 bases, and 8 bases had no gene match. The germline gives CDR1 SGDLS, CDR2 YYNGEE. The CDR3 covers 18 residues. DNA for the CDR3: TGTGCCAGCAGCGTCCGGGACAGCTTGATCTCTGGGGCCAACGTCCTGACTTTC. This encodes CASSVRDSLISGANVLTF.

This clone was seen a handful of times. The J gene is TRBJ1-2, the V gene TRBV7-3, with 11 bases matching TRBD1. This CDR3 region has 14 residues. The J segment lost 7 bases and the V segment lost 2 bases, leaving 3 bases of the junction unmatched. Germline V CDR1 and CDR2: SGHTA, FQGTGA. This chain's CDR3 is CASSLSGTGGGYTF. CDR3 in DNA: TGTGCCAGCAGCTTATCTGGGACAGGGGGTGGCTACACCTTC.

V is TRBV7-8 and J is TRBJ2-7; no reliable D call. The CDR3 loop spans 13 amino acids. CDR1 SGHVS and CDR2 FQNEAQ come from the germline V gene. V lost 8 bases, J lost 0 bases, and 11 bases lay in between. This CDR3 is CASWARSSYEQYF. In DNA, the CDR3 is TGTGCCAGCTGGGCGAGAAGCTCCTACGAGCAGTACTTC.

Note on this clone: The same CDR3 is also encoded by other DNA sequences in this sample. J is TRBJ2-7 and V is TRBV11-2, with D possibly being TRBD1 (5 bases). CDR1 and CDR2 from the germline V gene are SGHAT and FQNNGV. The CDR3 extends over 13 amino acids. With 2 bases removed from V and 2 bases from J, the gap between germline ends came to 7 bases. The CDR3 region is CASSLQTAYEQYF. CDR3 coding DNA: TGTGCCAGCAGCTTACAGACAGCCTACGAGCAGTACTTC.

The J gene is TRBJ1-5, the V gene TRBV30; TRBD1 matches at 9 bases. The length of the CDR3 is 14 residues. Germline V gene data show CDR1 as GTSNPN and CDR2 as SVGIG (reference sequence). V shed 7 bases, J shed 4 bases, and the junction held 8 bases outside the gene matches. The CDR3 bases are TGTGCCTCTTCCGGGACAGGGATTAATCAGCCCCAGCATTTT. Translated: CASSGTGINQPQHF.

This clone has more than one count but fewer than ten. The CDR3 region has the DNA TGTGCCAGCACAACAGCCCGCTCTGGAAACACCATATATTTT. Its translation: CASTTARSGNTIYF. V gene TRBV7-9 combines with J gene TRBJ1-3, with D unresolved. Per germline, CDR1 SEHNR and CDR2 FQNEAQ (reference sequence). V was clipped by 7 bases and J by 0 bases, with 10 bases between them. This CDR3 has 14 amino acids. The variable domain in full, with the rest retrieved from reference TRBV7-9 and TRBJ1-3, is DTGVSQNPRHKITKRGQNVTFRCDPISEHNRLYWYRQTLGQGPEFLTYFQNEAQLEKSRLLSDRFSAERPKGSFSTLEIQRTEQGDSAMYLCASTTARSGNTIYFGEGSWLTVV.

The V and J genes are TRBV30 and TRBJ2-7; the D gene is possibly TRBD2 (5 bases). The germline gives CDR1 GTSNPN, CDR2 SVGIG (reference sequence). Trimming pared 6 bases from V and 2 bases from J, leaving 20 bases between. The CDR3 loop spans 15 amino acids. The CDR3, as DNA: TGTGCCTGTAACCGCAAGGACCGAGCGGCCTACGAGCAGTACTTC. Translation: CACNRKDRAAYEQYF.

The V and J genes are TRBV5-4 and TRBJ1-4; the match to TRBD1 covers 8 bases. From germline, CDR1 is SGHNT and CDR2 YYREEE (reference sequence). The V segment lost 4 bases and the J segment 4 bases; nucleotides outside the gene matches: 9. This CDR3 spans 16 amino acids. DNA of the CDR3: TGTGCCAGCAGCGCAACCACAGGGGGGGGTAATGAAAAACTGTTTTTT. This sequence encodes CASSATTGGGNEKLFF.

This clone was picked up many times. The V call is TRBV29-1, the J call TRBJ2-2; unclear D gene. V lost 7 bases to trimming and J lost 4 bases, with 7 bases between them. This CDR3 is 11 amino acids long. CDR1 and CDR2 from the germline V gene are SQVTM and ANQGSEA. The CDR3 here is CSAISTGELFF. CDR3 DNA: TGCAGCGCGATCAGCACCGGGGAGCTGTTTTTT.

This rearrangement joins TRBV5-1 to TRBJ2-7; D may be TRBD1 (5 bases). In germline, CDR1 is SGHRS, CDR2 YFSETQ. The CDR3 runs 12 residues. V lost 3 bases and J 6 bases, leaving 10 bases between the germline ends. DNA for the CDR3: TGCGCCAGCAGCTCGCAGGGAACCGAGCAGTACTTC. Translating gives CASSSQGTEQYF.

Comments on this clone: This CDR3 fails to terminate in the conserved phenylalanine or tryptophan, so it likely reflects a read error. The chain is built from TRBV5-1 and TRBJ2-7; possibly TRBD2 for D (5 bases). Germline V lookup: CDR1 SGHRS, CDR2 YFSETQ. The CDR3 covers 13 residues. V was cut by 4 bases and J by 0 bases, with 8 bases left in between. Written as DNA, the CDR3 is TGCGCCAGCAGCACTACTAGCTCCTACGAGCAGTACCTC. Protein product: CASSTTSSYEQYL.

The rearrangement links TRBV11-2 to TRBJ2-6; D gene ambiguous. The V end lost 5 bases, the J end lost 0 bases, and 8 bases lay between the germline ends. The CDR3 contains 15 residues. Germline V gene data show CDR1 as SGHAT and CDR2 as FQNNGV. The DNA for the CDR3 is TGTGCCAGCAGCCCTTGGCACTCTGGGGCCAACGTCCTGACTTTC. Amino acid sequence: CASSPWHSGANVLTF.

The rearrangement uses TRBV18 and TRBJ1-2, with D possibly TRBD1 on 5 matching bases. The germline V gene has CDR1 KGHSH and CDR2 LQKENI. The CDR3 loop spans 13 amino acids. V was trimmed by 2 bases and J by 9 bases, leaving 13 bases between them. CDR3 sequence: CASSPSRDNSYTF. The CDR3 DNA reads as TGTGCCAGCTCACCATCCAGGGATAATAGCTACACCTTC.

This sequence joins TRBV27 and TRBJ2-2, with 12 bases fitting TRBD2. Germline CDR1 and CDR2: MNHEY and SMNVEV (reference sequence). V gave up 6 bases and J gave up 6 bases; unmatched junction bases: 11. There are 17 residues in the CDR3. The CDR3 here is CASSLIWSSGGAGELFF. In DNA form, the CDR3 reads TGTGCCAGCAGCCTCATCTGGTCTAGCGGGGGGGCCGGGGAGCTGTTTTTT.

The chain is built from TRBV7-2 and TRBJ1-5; the match to TRBD1 covers 10 bases. Losses at the gene ends were 4 bases for V and 6 bases for J; bases not matched to a gene: 9. CDR1 is SGHTA and CDR2 is FQGNSA in the germline V gene. The CDR3 runs to 16 residues. This CDR3 is CASSSETGQGVQPQHF. Here the CDR3 DNA reads TGTGCCAGCAGCTCAGAGACCGGACAGGGGGTTCAGCCCCAGCATTTT.

This clone was detected only once. This rearrangement joins TRBV29-1 to TRBJ1-2; 8 bases are shared with TRBD1. The CDR3 is made up of 15 amino acids. In germline, CDR1 is SQVTM, CDR2 ANQGSEA. V lost 3 bases to trimming and J lost 7 bases; unmatched junction nucleotides: 13. The CDR3 DNA reads TGCAGCGTTGATTTCAGAGGACAGGGTATTCTTGGCTACACCTTC. Its protein product is CSVDFRGQGILGYTF. The whole variable domain, remainder taken from reference TRBV29-1 and TRBJ1-2, is SAVISQKPSRDICQRGTSLTIQCQVDSQVTMMFWYRQQPGQSLTLIATANQGSEATYESGFVIDKFPISRPNLTFSTLTVSNMSPEDSSIYLCSVDFRGQGILGYTFGSGTRLTVV.

The V call is TRBV13, the J call TRBJ1-2, with 10 bases aligning to TRBD1. Germline CDR1 PRHDT, CDR2 FYEKMQ (reference sequence). This CDR3 is built from 15 residues. V trimming: 5 bases; J trimming: 3 bases; junction bases outside the gene matches: 6. This CDR3 reads CASSPLGQGHYGYTF. Written as DNA, the CDR3 is TGTGCCAGCAGCCCGCTGGGACAGGGGCACTATGGCTACACCTTC.

This chain joins TRBV19 and TRBJ2-2; 9 nucleotides agree with TRBD2. Unmatched junction bases numbered 5, after V lost 3 bases and J lost 6 bases. There are 15 residues in the CDR3. The V gene's germline CDR1 is LNHDA and CDR2 SQIVND (reference sequence). CDR3 nucleotide sequence: TGTGCCAGTAGTATCACGCGGGGGGGACCCGGGGAGCTGTTTTTT. Translating gives CASSITRGGPGELFF.

This clone was observed a few times. The J gene is TRBJ1-1, the V gene TRBV7-6; perhaps TRBD1 as D (5 bases). V was cut by 2 bases and J by 1 base, with 17 bases left in between. CDR3 length: 17 residues. Germline V CDR1 and CDR2: SGHVS, FNYEAQ. The DNA for the CDR3 is TGTGCCAGCAGCTTAATTTCCACAGGTATGCCGAACACTGAAGCTTTCTTT. Protein: CASSLISTGMPNTEAFF.

The chain uses TRBV5-1 and TRBJ2-2, with 7 positions matching TRBD2. Germline CDR1 is SGHRS and CDR2 is YFSETQ. The J segment lost 0 bases and the V segment lost 6 bases, leaving 5 bases of the junction unmatched. The CDR3 is made up of 15 amino acids. The CDR3 region has the DNA TGCGCCAGCACCTGGGGGGGGGCGAACACCGGGGAGCTGTTTTTT. Translating gives CASTWGGANTGELFF.